This paragraph reports one T cell receptor (beta chain). The data originate from a study of blood T cell repertoires in COVID-19. Sequenced by immunoSEQ multiplex PCR; TCRdb stores in-frame clones only, minus some. The sample holds about 200,000 clones, under 90% seen once. The V end was cut by 0 bases, the J end by 0 bases, with 5 bases between. The CDR3 has 15 residues. Germline V lookup: CDR1 MNHNY, CDR2 SVGAGI (reference sequence). This receptor was obtained from a man aged 80 or over with acute or convalescent COVID-19. This chain connects TRBV6-6 to TRBJ2-2; D might be TRBD2 (5 bases). Source material: peripheral blood. The CDR3 DNA reads TGTGCCAGCAGTTACTCCGGGGCGAACACCGGGGAGCTGTTTTTT. Translation gives CASSYSGANTGELFF.